The text below deals with one T cell receptor beta chain. TCRdb keeps only in-frame clones here, not all; method: immunoSEQ multiplex PCR. This sample yields hundreds of thousands of clones, of which roughly 88% are seen a single time; roughly 0.01% belongs to the top ten. This record belongs to a study of shared T cell receptors in the human thymus. This sample was also put to use in a study of human thymus T cells. That paper notes: Resections that were taken during corrective heart surgery supplied the thymus tissue. Gene usage (both V and J) appeared biased in thymic and blood repertoires. Highly overlapping thymic repertoires in unrelated individuals were reported by related research.

The TCR originated in a girl in the first two years of life with a congenital heart defect. The sample was thymocytes.

For the CDR3, the DNA is TGTGCCAGCAGCTTCGGACAGGGGTATGACACCGGGGAGCTGTTTTTT. It encodes CASSFGQGYDTGELFF. The V gene is TRBV5-4, the J gene TRBJ2-2, with 9 bases that match TRBD1. The CDR3 has 16 amino acids. Germline CDR1 reads SGHNT; CDR2 reads YYREEE (reference sequence). The J segment lost 3 bases and the V segment lost 2 bases, leaving 5 bases of the junction unmatched. Based on the CDR3 plus reference TRBV5-4 and TRBJ2-2, the full variable domain is ETGVTQSPTHLIKTRGQQVTLRCSSQSGHNTVSWYQQALGQGPQFIFQYYREEENGRGNFPPRFSGLQFPNYSSELNVNALELDDSALYLCASSFGQGYDTGELFFGEGSRLTVL.